This T cell receptor beta chain was sequenced during a study of CD8 T cells in ankylosing spondylitis. General study findings and limits: There was a TCR beta motif, made of several highly homologous variants, that appeared characteristic of ankylosing spondylitis blood.

V was pared by 5 bases and J by 5 bases, with 4 bases of the junction left unmatched. CDR1 is SGHRS, CDR2 YFSETQ, per germline. The CDR3 is 14 residues long. As for this clonotype: No antigen is known for it.

With molecular barcodes, quantitative 5'-RACE was used to make the TCR beta libraries. TCRdb reprocessed the 5' RACE reads with MiXCR, giving one entry per CDR3 protein. The table lists a few hundred thousand distinct CDR3 sequences, about 22% of them singletons. Source material: blood, either unsorted or a sorted T cell fraction (not recorded which). This TCR was sampled from a male donor with ankylosing spondylitis. The V gene is TRBV5-1, the J gene TRBJ2-6; 7 bases map to TRBD1. CDR3 nucleotides: TGCGCCAGCAGGGACAGGACGCGGGCCAACGTCCTGACTTTC. Amino acid sequence: CASRDRTRANVLTF.